Following are 30 T cell receptor beta chains from one sample sequenced in a study of T cell responses to AZD1222 COVID-19 vaccine. Some clones are missing from TCRdb's copy, which holds only in-frame ones; the method was immunoSEQ multiplex PCR. Of 150,000 to 200,000 clones in the sample, around nine tenths were seen once. Sequenced material: peripheral blood, taken on day 0 of AZD1222 vaccination. The receptors stem from an adult in good health.

The chain joins TRBV5-1 to TRBJ2-2, with D unresolved. Germline loops: CDR1 SGHRS, CDR2 YFSETQ. V shed 4 bases and J shed 6 bases, with 13 bases lying between them. This CDR3 is built from 14 residues. CDR3 amino acids: CASSPDPTSGELFF. The CDR3 bases are TGCGCCAGCAGCCCGGACCCAACCTCCGGGGAGCTGTTTTTT.

The CDR3 DNA reads TGTGCCAGCAGTTCTCCGACGGGGCGAGGAAAACTGTTTTTT. Translated: CASSSPTGRGKLFF. The rearrangement links TRBV27 to TRBJ1-4, with a possible D match to TRBD1 (5 bases). V was shortened by 4 bases and J by 10 bases, with 16 bases between the two germline ends. CDR1 is MNHEY, CDR2 SMNVEV, per germline (reference sequence). CDR3 length equals 14 residues.

This clone occurred once. The chain couples TRBV19 to TRBJ2-1, with 8 bases fitting TRBD1. Germline V gives CDR1 LNHDA, CDR2 SQIVND (reference sequence). J gave up 4 bases and V 0 bases, and 8 bases lay outside the gene matches. The CDR3 spans 17 residues. The CDR3, as DNA: TGTGCCAGTAGTATAGATCTTCGGACAGGGCTGTACAATGAGCAGTTCTTC. Protein product: CASSIDLRTGLYNEQFF.

The V gene is TRBV7-2, the J gene TRBJ1-2; no definite D call. The CDR3 contains 15 residues. CDR1 is SGHTA and CDR2 is FQGNSA in the germline V gene. V gave up 5 bases and J gave up 3 bases, with 16 bases separating them. CDR3 region: CASSPSPGYDYGYTF. CDR3 DNA sequence: TGTGCCAGCAGCCCCTCCCCGGGGTACGACTATGGCTACACCTTC.

The chain joins TRBV18 to TRBJ2-7; D is unresolved. The CDR3 is 14 amino acids. Germline V CDR1 and CDR2: KGHSH, LQKENI. The ends were cut back, 0 bases at V and 4 bases at J, with 10 bases in the middle. CDR3 sequence reads: CASSPPLRTYEQYF. In nucleotides, the CDR3 is TGTGCCAGCTCACCACCTCTTCGGACGTACGAGCAGTACTTC.

The gene calls are TRBV6-5 and TRBJ1-5; tentatively, D is TRBD1 (5 bases). The CDR3 has 13 residues. Germline assignment: CDR1 MNHEY and CDR2 SVGAGI. The V and J ends lost 11 bases and 3 bases respectively, with 14 bases between them. CDR3 sequence: CAVHRDFNQPQHF. The CDR3 DNA is TGTGCCGTCCACCGGGACTTCAATCAGCCCCAGCATTTT.

This chain links TRBV24-1 with TRBJ2-1, with D possibly TRBD2 on 6 matching bases. This CDR3 has 15 residues. Deletions cut 5 bases from V and 0 bases from J, with 10 bases between. CDR1 KGHDR and CDR2 SFDVKD come from the germline V gene. The CDR3 spells CATSVRGTSYNEQFF. The CDR3 nucleotides read TGTGCCACCAGTGTTCGGGGGACCTCCTACAATGAGCAGTTCTTC.

The V gene is TRBV5-1, the J gene TRBJ2-5; perhaps TRBD2 as D (6 bases). Germline V gene lookup returns CDR1 SGHRS and CDR2 YFSETQ. The CDR3 has 16 residues. Trimming took off 2 bases at V and 3 bases at J, with 17 bases between the two ends. The CDR3, as DNA: TGCGCCAGCAGCTTACGCCCCGGGAGCGAGGAAGAGACCCAGTACTTC. Residues: CASSLRPGSEEETQYF.

The chain links TRBV30 to TRBJ1-1, with D maybe TRBD1 (5 bases). Trimming left V 0 bases short and J 6 bases short, with 11 bases between. This CDR3 contains 13 residues. Per the germline V gene, CDR1 is GTSNPN and CDR2 is SVGIG (reference sequence). CDR3 loop: CAWSVLEGSEAFF. CDR3 bases: TGTGCCTGGAGTGTACTTGAGGGGTCTGAAGCTTTCTTT.

This clone was observed a few times. The chain joins TRBV7-2 to TRBJ1-5; no definite D call. The length of the CDR3 is 16 residues. The V gene's germline CDR1 is SGHTA and CDR2 FQGNSA. V shed 2 bases and J shed 1 base, with 12 bases lying between them. As DNA, the CDR3 is TGTGCCAGCAGCTTAAATGGGCCGATAAGCAATCAGCCCCAGCATTTT. Its protein is CASSLNGPISNQPQHF.

The chain is built from TRBV29-1 and TRBJ2-3; D unresolved. The CDR3 extends over 15 amino acids. Germline CDR1 is SQVTM and CDR2 is ANQGSEA. The V and J ends lost 6 bases and 3 bases respectively, with 19 bases between them. CDR3 in DNA: TGCAGCGTCTTACCAACCGGAAGAGAGACAGATACGCAGTATTTT. It encodes CSVLPTGRETDTQYF.

The rearrangement links TRBV7-3 to TRBJ2-3; D not certain. Germline V lookup: CDR1 SGHTA, CDR2 FQGTGA. V was clipped by 1 base and J by 1 base, with 3 bases between them. This CDR3 contains 13 residues. CDR3 nucleotides: TGTGCCAGCAGCTTAAGCGGCACAGATACGCAGTATTTT. Translated, it gives CASSLSGTDTQYF.

This chain links TRBV9 with TRBJ1-5; a possible D gene is TRBD1 (5 bases). The CDR3 is 15 residues long. Germline-derived CDR1 and CDR2 are SGDLS and YYNGEE. V lost 3 bases, J lost 0 bases, and 10 bases lay in between. CDR3 loop: CASSEGKDSNQPQHF. CDR3 nucleotide sequence: TGTGCCAGCAGCGAGGGGAAGGATAGCAATCAGCCCCAGCATTTT.

V is TRBV6-6 and J is TRBJ1-1; TRBD1 is a possible D gene (5 bases). V gave up 2 bases and J gave up 4 bases, with 11 bases separating them. Germline V gives CDR1 MNHNY, CDR2 SVGAGI (reference sequence). The CDR3 loop spans 14 amino acids. CDR3 amino acids: CASSYGGAGTEAFF. The CDR3 bases are TGTGCCAGCAGTTACGGCGGGGCAGGCACTGAAGCTTTCTTT.

The table lists this clone with a few counts. The CDR3: CASGPLGATNEKLFF. The CDR3 nucleotides are TGTGCCAGCGGGCCATTGGGGGCAACTAATGAAAAACTGTTTTTT. V and J are TRBV7-9 and TRBJ1-4, with D perhaps TRBD1 (5 bases). The germline V and J ends were trimmed by 8 bases and 0 bases, with 13 bases remaining between them. CDR1 and CDR2 (germline): SEHNR, FQNEAQ (reference sequence). CDR3 length: 15 residues.

The rearrangement joins TRBV5-8 to TRBJ1-6, with TRBD1 identical over 9 bases. Germline CDR1 SGHTS, CDR2 YDEGEE. V gave up 5 bases and J gave up 1 base; unmatched junction bases: 10. The CDR3 length is 18 residues. In DNA, the CDR3 is TGTGCCAGCAGTCCCCGAACAGGGGGCGCATCCTATAATTCACCCCTCCACTTT. This encodes CASSPRTGGASYNSPLHF. The full variable domain, with the rest looked up from reference TRBV5-8 and TRBJ1-6, is EAGVTQSPTHLIKTRGQQATLRCSPISGHTSVYWYQQALGLGLQFLLWYDEGEERNRGNFPPRFSGRQFPNYSSELNVNALELEDSALYLCASSPRTGGASYNSPLHFGNGTRLTVT.

This rearrangement joins TRBV11-3 to TRBJ1-2; no clear D gene. This CDR3 contains 13 residues. Germline CDR1 and CDR2: SGHNT and YENEEA. V lost 4 bases and J lost 1, with 7 bases in between. The CDR3 DNA is TGTGCCAGCAGCTCCAGACGTAACTATGGCTACACCTTC. Its translation is CASSSRRNYGYTF.

The DNA for the CDR3 is TGTGCCAGCAGCGTAGAAGAGAGGGGTCAGCCCCAGCATTTT. As protein: CASSVEERGQPQHF. The chain uses TRBV9 and TRBJ1-5, with D possibly TRBD1 on 5 matching bases. CDR1 SGDLS and CDR2 YYNGEE come from the germline V gene. V gave up 0 bases and J gave up 6 bases, with 10 bases separating them. This CDR3 is built from 14 residues.

This clone has only one observation. The V call is TRBV28, the J call TRBJ1-2, with a possible D match to TRBD1 (5 bases). Trimming removed 5 bases from V and 7 bases from J, with 20 bases in between. Germline-derived CDR1 and CDR2 are MDHEN and SYDVKM. The CDR3 contains 15 residues. The CDR3 sequence is CASSPPPGRLGGYTF. The CDR3 region has the DNA TGTGCCAGCAGTCCACCCCCGGGACGGCTCGGTGGCTACACCTTC.

The rearrangement uses TRBV18 and TRBJ1-6, with 7 bases identical to TRBD1. Unmatched junction bases numbered 2, after V lost 1 base and J lost 8 bases. The CDR3 is made up of 14 amino acids. Germline CDR1 reads KGHSH; CDR2 reads LQKENI. CDR3 sequence reads: CASSPRQGDSPLHF. In DNA form, the CDR3 reads TGTGCCAGCTCACCACGGCAGGGGGATTCACCCCTCCACTTT.

The DNA for the CDR3 is TGTGCCAGCAGTTTACAGGGCCAGCCCCAGCATTTT. Its protein is CASSLQGQPQHF. The chain employs TRBV2 and TRBJ1-5; TRBD1 is a possible D gene (6 bases). Germline V gene sequence: CDR1 SNHLY, CDR2 FYNNEI. The CDR3 is 12 amino acids. The ends were cut back, 5 bases at V and 7 bases at J, with 9 bases in the middle. Full variable domain (outside the CDR3, taken from reference TRBV2 and TRBJ1-5): EPEVTQTPSHQVTQMGQEVILRCVPISNHLYFYWYRQILGQKVEFLVSFYNNEISEKSEIFDDQFSVERPDGSNFTLKIRSTKLEDSAMYFCASSLQGQPQHFGDGTRLSIL.

CDR3 protein: CASSSYPLQRLTDTQYF. The CDR3 DNA is TGTGCCAGCAGCTCCTACCCCTTGCAGCGGCTAACAGATACGCAGTATTTT. J is TRBJ2-3 and V is TRBV11-2; weak D call: TRBD2 (5 bases). CDR3 length: 17 amino acids. CDR1 and CDR2 from the germline V gene are SGHAT and FQNNGV. The ends were cut back, 4 bases at V and 3 bases at J, with 20 bases in the middle.

This clone has only one observation. The CDR3 sequence: CASSLTDRSGNTIYF. DNA for the CDR3: TGTGCCAGCAGCTTAACCGACCGCTCTGGAAACACCATATATTTT. The chain is built from TRBV11-3 and TRBJ1-3; unclear D gene. Germline values: CDR1 SGHNT, CDR2 YENEEA. The CDR3 runs to 15 residues. V lost 2 bases to trimming and J lost 0 bases, with 8 bases between them.

V gene TRBV6-6 combines with J gene TRBJ2-1; D is possibly TRBD1 or TRBD2 (5 bases each). Trimming left V 8 bases short and J 0 bases short, with 14 bases between. The CDR3 length is 15 residues. Germline CDR1 MNHNY, CDR2 SVGAGI (reference sequence). CDR3 sequence reads: CASLRGALSYNEQFF. CDR3 DNA sequence: TGTGCCAGCTTGAGAGGGGCTCTCTCCTACAATGAGCAGTTCTTC.

The chain combines TRBV9 with TRBJ1-5, with 7 bases aligning to TRBD1. Looked up from germline, CDR1 is SGDLS and CDR2 is YYNGEE. V shed 3 bases and J 4 bases; nucleotides not matched to a gene: 4. The CDR3 sequence is 14 residues long. The CDR3 region has the DNA TGTGCCAGCAGCGAGGGACAGATAAATCAGCCCCAGCATTTT. As protein: CASSEGQINQPQHF.

This chain uses TRBV5-5 with TRBJ2-5; D is undetermined. The CDR3 has 13 residues. Germline lookup yields CDR1 SGHKS and CDR2 YYEKEE (reference sequence). V was clipped by 3 bases and J by 5 bases, with 11 bases between them. CDR3 region: CASSSEDMETQYF. The CDR3 DNA is TGTGCCAGCAGCTCAGAGGATATGGAGACCCAGTACTTC.

The V call is TRBV9, the J call TRBJ1-5, with TRBD1 identical over 7 bases. CDR1 and CDR2 (germline): SGDLS, YYNGEE. The ends lost 0 bases at V and 6 bases at J; junction bases unmatched: 9. The CDR3 loop spans 16 amino acids. The CDR3 region is CASSVGEGALSQPQHF. The CDR3 nucleotides read TGTGCCAGCAGCGTAGGAGAGGGGGCGCTGAGTCAGCCCCAGCATTTT.

This chain connects TRBV18 to TRBJ1-2, with no clear D. Germline CDR1 is KGHSH and CDR2 is LQKENI. Deletions cut 3 bases from V and 1 base from J, with 9 bases between. This CDR3 has 14 residues. The CDR3 region has the DNA TGTGCCAGCTCACCCGGGTCGGGTAACTATGGCTACACCTTC. Residues: CASSPGSGNYGYTF.

This chain uses TRBV18 with TRBJ1-2; TRBD1 matches at 8 bases. This CDR3 spans 14 amino acids. Germline V gene lookup returns CDR1 KGHSH and CDR2 LQKENI. Trimming at V came to 0 bases and at J to 8 bases, leaving 5 bases not matched to a gene. The CDR3 DNA follows: TGTGCCAGCTCACCACCGCAGGGGGCCTCGGGCTACACCTTC. Its translation: CASSPPQGASGYTF.

The gene calls are TRBV18 and TRBJ2-5, with 8 bases lining up with TRBD1. Germline V gives CDR1 KGHSH, CDR2 LQKENI. The J segment lost 3 bases and the V segment lost 8 bases, leaving 14 bases of the junction unmatched. This CDR3 has 16 residues. As DNA, the CDR3 is TGTGCCAGCGGCAATTTGGTCGCAGGGGGCGAAGAGACCCAGTACTTC. Its protein product is CASGNLVAGGEETQYF.